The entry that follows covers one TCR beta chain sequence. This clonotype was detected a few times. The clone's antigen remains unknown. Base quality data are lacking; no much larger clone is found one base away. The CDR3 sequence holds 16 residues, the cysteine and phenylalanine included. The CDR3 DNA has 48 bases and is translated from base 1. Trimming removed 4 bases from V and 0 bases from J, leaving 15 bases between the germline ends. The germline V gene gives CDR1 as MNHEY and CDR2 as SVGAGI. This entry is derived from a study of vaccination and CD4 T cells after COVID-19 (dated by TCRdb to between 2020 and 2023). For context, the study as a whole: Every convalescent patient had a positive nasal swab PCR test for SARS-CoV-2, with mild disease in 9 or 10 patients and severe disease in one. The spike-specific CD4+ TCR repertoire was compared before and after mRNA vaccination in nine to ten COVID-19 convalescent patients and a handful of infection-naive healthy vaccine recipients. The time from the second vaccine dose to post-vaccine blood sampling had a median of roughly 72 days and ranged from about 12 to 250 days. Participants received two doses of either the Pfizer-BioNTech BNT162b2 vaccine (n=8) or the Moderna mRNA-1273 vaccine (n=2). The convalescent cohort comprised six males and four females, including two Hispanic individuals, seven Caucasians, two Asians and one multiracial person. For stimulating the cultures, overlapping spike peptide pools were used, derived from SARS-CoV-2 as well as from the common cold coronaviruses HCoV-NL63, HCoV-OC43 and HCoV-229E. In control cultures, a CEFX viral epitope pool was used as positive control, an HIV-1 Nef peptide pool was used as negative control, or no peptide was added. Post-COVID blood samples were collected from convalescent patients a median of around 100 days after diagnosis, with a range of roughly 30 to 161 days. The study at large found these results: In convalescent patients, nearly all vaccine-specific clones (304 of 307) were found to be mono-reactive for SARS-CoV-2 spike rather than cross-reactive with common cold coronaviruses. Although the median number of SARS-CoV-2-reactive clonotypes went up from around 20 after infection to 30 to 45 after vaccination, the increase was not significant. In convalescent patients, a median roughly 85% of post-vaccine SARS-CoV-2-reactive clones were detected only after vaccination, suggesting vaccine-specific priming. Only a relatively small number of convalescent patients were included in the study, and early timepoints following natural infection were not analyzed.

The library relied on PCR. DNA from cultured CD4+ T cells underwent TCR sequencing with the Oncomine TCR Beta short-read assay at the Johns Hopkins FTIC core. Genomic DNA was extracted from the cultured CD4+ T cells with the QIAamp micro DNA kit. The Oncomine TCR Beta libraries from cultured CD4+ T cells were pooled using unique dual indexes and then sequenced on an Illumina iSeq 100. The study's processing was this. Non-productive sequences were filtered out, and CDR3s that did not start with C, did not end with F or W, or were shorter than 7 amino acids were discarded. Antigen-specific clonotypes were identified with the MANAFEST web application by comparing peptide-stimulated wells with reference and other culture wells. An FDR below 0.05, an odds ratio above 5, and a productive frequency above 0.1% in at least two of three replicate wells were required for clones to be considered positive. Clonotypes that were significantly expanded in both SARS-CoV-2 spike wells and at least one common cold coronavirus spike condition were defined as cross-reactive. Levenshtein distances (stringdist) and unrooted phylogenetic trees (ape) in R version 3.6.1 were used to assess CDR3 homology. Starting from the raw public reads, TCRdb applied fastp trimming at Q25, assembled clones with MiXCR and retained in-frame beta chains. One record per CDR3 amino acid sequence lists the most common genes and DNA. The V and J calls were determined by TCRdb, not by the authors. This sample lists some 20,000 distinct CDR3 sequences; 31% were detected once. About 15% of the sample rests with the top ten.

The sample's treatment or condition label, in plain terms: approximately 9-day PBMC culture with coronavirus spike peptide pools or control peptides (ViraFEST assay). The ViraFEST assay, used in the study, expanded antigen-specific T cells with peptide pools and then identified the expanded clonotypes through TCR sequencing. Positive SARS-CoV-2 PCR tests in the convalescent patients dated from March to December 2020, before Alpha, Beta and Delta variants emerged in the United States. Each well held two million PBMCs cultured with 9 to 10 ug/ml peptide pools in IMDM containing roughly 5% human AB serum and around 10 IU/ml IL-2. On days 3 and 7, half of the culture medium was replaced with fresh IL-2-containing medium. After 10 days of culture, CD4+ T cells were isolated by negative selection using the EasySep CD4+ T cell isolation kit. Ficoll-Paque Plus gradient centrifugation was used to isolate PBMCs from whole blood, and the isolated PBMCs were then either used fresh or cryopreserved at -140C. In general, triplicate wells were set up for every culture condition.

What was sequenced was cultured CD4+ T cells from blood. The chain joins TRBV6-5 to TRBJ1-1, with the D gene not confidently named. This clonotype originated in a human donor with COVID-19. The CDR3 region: CASSWAGIMMNTEAFF. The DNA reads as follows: TGTGCCAGCAGTTGGGCAGGAATTATGATGAACACTGAAGCTTTCTTT.